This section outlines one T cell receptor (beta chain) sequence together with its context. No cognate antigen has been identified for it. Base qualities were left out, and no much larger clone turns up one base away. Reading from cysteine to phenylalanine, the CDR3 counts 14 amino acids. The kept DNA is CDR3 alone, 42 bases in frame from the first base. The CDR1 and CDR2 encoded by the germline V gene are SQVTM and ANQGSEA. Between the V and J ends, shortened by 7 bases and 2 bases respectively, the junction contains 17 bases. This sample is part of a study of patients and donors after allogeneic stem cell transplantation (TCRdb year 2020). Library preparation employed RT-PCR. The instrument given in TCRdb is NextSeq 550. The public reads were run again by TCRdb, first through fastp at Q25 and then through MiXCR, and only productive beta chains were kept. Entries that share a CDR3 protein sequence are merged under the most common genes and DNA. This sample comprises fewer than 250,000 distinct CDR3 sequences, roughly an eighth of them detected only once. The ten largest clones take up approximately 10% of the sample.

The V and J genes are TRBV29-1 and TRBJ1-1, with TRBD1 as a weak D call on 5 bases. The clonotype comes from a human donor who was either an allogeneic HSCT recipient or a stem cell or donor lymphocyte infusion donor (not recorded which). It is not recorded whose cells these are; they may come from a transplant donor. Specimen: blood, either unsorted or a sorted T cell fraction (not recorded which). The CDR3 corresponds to CSAGHPQFNTEAFF. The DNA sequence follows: TGCAGCGCTGGACATCCACAGTTTAACACTGAAGCTTTCTTT.